These 32 T cell receptor beta chains originate from one sample sequenced in a study of cytomegalovirus exposure and HLA in healthy donors. TCRdb keeps only in-frame clones here, not all; method: immunoSEQ multiplex PCR. The table shows tens of thousands of clones, with 90% to 96% occurring only once. Source material: PBMCs. Receptors originate from a woman aged 18-30 years in good health and CMV-seronegative.

The rearrangement uses TRBV15 and TRBJ1-3; tentatively, D is TRBD1 (6 bases). Trimming shortened V by 0 bases and J by 0 bases, and 9 bases separated the two germline ends. The CDR3 extends over 16 amino acids. Germline CDR1 reads LNHNV; CDR2 reads YYDKDF (reference sequence). The CDR3 sequence: CATSRDLGASGNTIYF. The DNA for the CDR3 is TGTGCCACCAGCAGAGATTTGGGGGCCTCTGGAAACACCATATATTTT.

V usage is TRBV2 and J usage is TRBJ1-1, with D tentatively TRBD1 (5 bases). The CDR3 contains 13 residues. CDR1 is SNHLY and CDR2 is FYNNEI in the germline V gene. V was shortened by 6 bases and J by 5 bases, with 13 bases between the two germline ends. The CDR3 loop is CASSTQRQTEAFF. In DNA form, the CDR3 reads TGTGCCAGCAGCACTCAGCGACAGACTGAAGCTTTCTTT.

This clone occurred once. This sequence joins TRBV7-9 and TRBJ1-1, with a weak D call TRBD1 (6 bases). Germline assignment: CDR1 SEHNR and CDR2 FQNEAQ (reference sequence). Deletions cut 5 bases from V and 9 bases from J, with 19 bases between. The length of the CDR3 is 14 residues. CDR3: CASSPGAGTTQAFF. DNA for the CDR3: TGTGCCAGCAGCCCGGGGGCCGGGACTACCCAAGCTTTCTTT.

The genes are TRBV28 and TRBJ2-3; D uncertain. CDR3 length: 16 residues. The germline V and J ends were trimmed by 5 bases and 0 bases, with 15 bases remaining between them. Germline lookup yields CDR1 MDHEN and CDR2 SYDVKM. CDR3 sequence (DNA): TGTGCCAGCAGTCCCCCAGGCCACGCTAGCACAGATACGCAGTATTTT. This gives the protein CASSPPGHASTDTQYF.

The count of this clone is one. CDR3 in amino acids: CASSRGSTNEKLFF. In DNA, the CDR3 is TGTGCCAGCTCGCGGGGGTCAACTAATGAAAAACTGTTTTTT. The V and J genes are TRBV18 and TRBJ1-4, with D maybe TRBD1 (5 bases). V shed 6 bases and J shed 0 bases, with 8 bases lying between them. CDR1 is KGHSH, CDR2 LQKENI, per germline. The CDR3 runs to 14 residues.

This sequence joins TRBV6-1 and TRBJ1-4; 8 nucleotides agree with TRBD1. Trimming cost V 6 bases and J 8 bases; bases outside gene matches: 5. The CDR3 length is 13 residues. The germline gives CDR1 MNHNS, CDR2 SASEGT. The CDR3 DNA reads TGTGCCAGCAGCCAGGGGGCGTCGGAAAAACTGTTTTTT. Its protein product is CASSQGASEKLFF.

This chain's CDR3 is CSAGYGYGYTF. In nucleotides, the CDR3 is TGCAGTGCCGGGTACGGCTATGGCTACACCTTC. This chain links TRBV20-1 with TRBJ1-2; D is uncertain. There are 11 residues in the CDR3. With 6 bases removed from V and 4 bases from J, the gap between germline ends came to 9 bases. Looked up from germline, CDR1 is DFQATT and CDR2 is SNEGSKA (reference sequence).

The J gene is TRBJ2-7, the V gene TRBV7-9, with a tentative D call TRBD1 (6 bases). This CDR3 is 14 amino acids long. The germline V gene has CDR1 SEHNR and CDR2 FQNEAQ (reference sequence). With 1 base removed from V and 2 bases from J, the gap between germline ends came to 9 bases. CDR3 DNA: TGTGCCAGCAGCTTAGGGCCAGGGGCCTACGAGCAGTACTTC. It yields the protein CASSLGPGAYEQYF.

This chain links TRBV2 with TRBJ2-7; D remains unclear. The CDR3 is 11 residues long. Germline CDR1 is SNHLY and CDR2 is FYNNEI. Trimming removed 7 bases from V and 3 bases from J, with 7 bases in between. The CDR3 reads CASTPHYEQYF. In nucleotides, the CDR3 is TGTGCCAGCACCCCCCACTACGAGCAGTACTTC.

The V call is TRBV4-1, the J call TRBJ2-7; tentative D call: TRBD2 (5 bases). The CDR3 is 16 residues long. Between the trimmed V and J ends, which lost 1 base and 5 bases, there was a span of 18 bases. CDR1 is MGHRA and CDR2 is YSYEKL in the germline V gene. CDR3 protein: CASSQGVGSWGDEQYF. CDR3 DNA: TGCGCCAGCAGCCAAGGAGTAGGGAGTTGGGGTGACGAGCAGTACTTC.

The rearrangement joins TRBV7-8 to TRBJ2-3; D gene uncertain. The CDR3 length is 15 residues. V was clipped by 1 base and J by 1 base, with 9 bases between them. Germline CDR1 is SGHVS and CDR2 is FQNEAQ. CDR3 sequence (DNA): TGTGCCAGCAGCTTAGGAGGTGCGGGCACAGATACGCAGTATTTT. It specifies CASSLGGAGTDTQYF.

The chain recombines TRBV27 with TRBJ1-5, with D maybe TRBD1 (5 bases). The CDR3 contains 15 residues. The V end was cut by 2 bases, the J end by 6 bases, with 14 bases between. Per the germline V gene, CDR1 is MNHEY and CDR2 is SMNVEV (reference sequence). CDR3 DNA: TGTGCCAGCAGTTTAGGCAGGGCCCGTGGTCAGCCCCAGCATTTT. This codes for CASSLGRARGQPQHF.

On this clone itself: Its ends do not fully match the called genes, so a read error is possible. The V gene is TRBV7-6, the J gene TRBJ2-1; a possible D gene is TRBD2 (5 bases). Germline CDR1 is SGHVS and CDR2 is FNYEAQ. The CDR3 is made up of 15 amino acids. The CDR3 DNA is TGTGGCAGCAGCTTAGCGAGGTCAGGAACTAGTGAGCAGTTCTTC. This codes for CGSSLARSGTSEQFF.

The chain employs TRBV19 and TRBJ2-7; TRBD1 agrees at 7 bases. The CDR3 has 15 amino acids. V gave up 6 bases and J gave up 1 base; unmatched junction bases: 9. Per germline, CDR1 LNHDA and CDR2 SQIVND (reference sequence). The CDR3 reads CASRNRDRGSYEQYF. The DNA for the CDR3 is TGTGCCAGTAGAAACCGGGACAGAGGATCCTACGAGCAGTACTTC.

This rearrangement joins TRBV6-1 to TRBJ1-2, with 10 bases that match TRBD1. The CDR3 has 14 residues. J lost 4 bases, V lost 4 bases, and 3 bases had no gene match. Germline CDR1 and CDR2: MNHNS and SASEGT. The CDR3 bases are TGTGCCAGCAGTGGGGACAGGGGCGGCTATGGCTACACCTTC. Its translation: CASSGDRGGYGYTF.

The chain employs TRBV19 and TRBJ2-6; 9 positions agree with TRBD1. The V gene end was trimmed by 10 bases and the J gene end by 0 bases; junction bases not matched to a gene: 7. Per the germline V gene, CDR1 is LNHDA and CDR2 is SQIVND (reference sequence). CDR3 length equals 16 residues. The CDR3 here is CAIRQGGDSGANVLTF. CDR3 bases: TGTGCCATCCGACAGGGGGGGGACTCTGGGGCCAACGTCCTGACTTTC.

The V and J genes are TRBV15 and TRBJ2-1; possible D gene TRBD2, 5 bases. Trimming shortened V by 3 bases and J by 0 bases, and 12 bases separated the two germline ends. This CDR3 has 16 residues. Per the germline V gene, CDR1 is LNHNV and CDR2 is YYDKDF (reference sequence). CDR3 DNA: TGTGCCACCAGCAGGGAGGCCCCGAGCTCCTACAATGAGCAGTTCTTC. Amino acid sequence: CATSREAPSSYNEQFF.

This rearrangement joins TRBV27 to TRBJ2-2; TRBD2 aligns across 7 bases. The CDR3 has 16 residues. V was pared by 3 bases and J by 2 bases, with 6 bases of the junction left unmatched. CDR1 and CDR2 (germline): MNHEY, SMNVEV (reference sequence). CDR3 loop: CASSFLAGVNTGELFF. CDR3 in DNA: TGTGCCAGCAGTTTCCTGGCGGGGGTAAACACCGGGGAGCTGTTTTTT.

The V and J genes are TRBV28 and TRBJ2-6; 10 bases fit TRBD1. The germline CDR1 and CDR2 sequences are MDHEN and SYDVKM. The CDR3 length is 18 residues. V dropped 4 bases and J dropped 4; count of bases not matched to a gene: 10. CDR3 amino acids: CASSSPTGGALGANVLTF. DNA of the CDR3: TGTGCCAGCAGTTCTCCGACAGGGGGCGCGTTGGGGGCCAACGTCCTGACTTTC.

The genes are TRBV5-1 and TRBJ2-5, with TRBD2 identical over 8 bases. The CDR3 is 14 residues long. V gave up 6 bases and J gave up 1 base; unmatched junction bases: 5. Germline assignment: CDR1 SGHRS and CDR2 YFSETQ. Written as DNA, the CDR3 is TGCGCCAGCACCCGCGGGGGGCCCCAAGAGACCCAGTACTTC. This sequence encodes CASTRGGPQETQYF. Looking up the rest from reference TRBV5-1 and TRBJ2-5 gives the full variable domain: KAGVTQTPRYLIKTRGQQVTLSCSPISGHRSVSWYQQTPGQGLQFLFEYFSETQRNKGNFPGRFSGRQFSNSRSEMNVSTLELGDSALYLCASTRGGPQETQYFGPGTRLLVL.

The chain couples TRBV19 to TRBJ2-3, with D possibly matching TRBD2 (5 bases). Trimming removed 3 bases at V and 6 bases at J, with 10 bases between. The CDR3 is 13 residues long. Germline V gene lookup returns CDR1 LNHDA and CDR2 SQIVND (reference sequence). The CDR3 DNA is TGTGCCAGTAGTATGCTTGGCGGGGATACGCAGTATTTT. Its translation is CASSMLGGDTQYF.

In nucleotides, the CDR3 is TGTGCCAGCAGCTTAGGTCGGGGAGGGGACTATGGCTACACCTTC. Protein: CASSLGRGGDYGYTF. V gene TRBV7-3 combines with J gene TRBJ1-2, with D perhaps TRBD1 (5 bases). Per germline, CDR1 SGHTA and CDR2 FQGTGA. V shed 2 bases and J shed 3 bases, with 13 bases lying between them. The CDR3 is 15 amino acids. The whole variable domain, remainder taken from reference TRBV7-3 and TRBJ1-2, is GAGVSQTPSNKVTEKGKYVELRCDPISGHTALYWYRQSLGQGPEFLIYFQGTGAADDSGLPNDRFFAVRPEGSVSTLKIQRTERGDSAVYLCASSLGRGGDYGYTFGSGTRLTVV.

The J gene is TRBJ1-3, the V gene TRBV2, with D perhaps matching TRBD1 (6 bases). The V and J ends lost 7 bases and 9 bases respectively, with 22 bases between them. The CDR3 runs 15 residues. Germline lookup yields CDR1 SNHLY and CDR2 FYNNEI. In DNA form, the CDR3 reads TGTGCCAGCACCAGACCGGGACACTCATCTGGCACCATATATTTT. It codes for CASTRPGHSSGTIYF.

CDR3 residues: CASSEVAGEKLFF. In DNA, the CDR3 is TGTGCCAGCAGTGAAGTGGCAGGGGAAAAACTGTTTTTT. The chain recombines TRBV6-1 with TRBJ1-4; D perhaps matches TRBD1 (5 bases). V was pared by 1 base and J by 8 bases, with 8 bases between. CDR1 is MNHNS and CDR2 is SASEGT in the germline V gene. CDR3 length equals 13 residues.

The rearrangement uses TRBV5-4 and TRBJ2-1; a weak D match, TRBD2 (5 bases). This CDR3 region has 13 residues. Between the trimmed V and J ends, which lost 2 bases and 9 bases, there was a span of 12 bases. Germline V gene sequence: CDR1 SGHNT, CDR2 YYREEE (reference sequence). CDR3 sequence (DNA): TGTGCCAGCAGCTTTTTTCCGGGAAGTGAGCAGTTCTTC. Its translation: CASSFFPGSEQFF.

The chain employs TRBV28 and TRBJ2-1, with 10 bases that match TRBD2. The trim removed 6 bases at V and 8 bases at J, leaving 22 bases unmatched. Germline lookup yields CDR1 MDHEN and CDR2 SYDVKM. The CDR3 length is 19 residues. The CDR3 sequence is CASSPDTPGRAGGPYEQFF. For the CDR3, the DNA is TGTGCCAGCAGCCCAGATACCCCAGGGCGAGCGGGGGGGCCGTATGAGCAGTTCTTC. Using reference TRBV28 and TRBJ2-1 for the parts outside the CDR3, the full variable domain is DVKVTQSSRYLVKRTGEKVFLECVQDMDHENMFWYRQDPGLGLRLIYFSYDVKMKEKGDIPEGYSVSREKKERFSLILESASTNQTSMYLCASSPDTPGRAGGPYEQFFGPGTRLTVL.

The CDR3 DNA sequence: TGTGCCACCAGCGCGGGCAGGGGTGGTCAGCCCCAGCATTTT. Protein sequence: CATSAGRGGQPQHF. The chain employs TRBV15 and TRBJ1-5; D might be TRBD1 (6 bases). Germline V gene sequence: CDR1 LNHNV, CDR2 YYDKDF (reference sequence). Between the trimmed V and J ends, which lost 5 bases and 6 bases, there was a span of 14 bases. The CDR3 spans 14 residues.

In this sample, this clone turned up once. The genes are TRBV19 and TRBJ2-1; 8 positions agree with TRBD2. Germline CDR1 and CDR2: LNHDA and SQIVND (reference sequence). This CDR3 is 17 amino acids long. The ends lost 1 base at V and 12 bases at J; junction bases unmatched: 17. CDR3 sequence reads: CASSIGGPGLGPAGQFF. As DNA, the CDR3 is TGTGCCAGTAGTATAGGGGGGCCGGGACTAGGGCCAGCCGGGCAGTTCTTC.

The V and J genes are TRBV21-1 and TRBJ1-5; the table's D call TRBD1 went unverified against the DNA. TRBV21-1 is a recognized pseudogene. The CDR3 extends over 18 amino acids. The CDR3 protein is CASSKGPGTVGSNQPQHF. Written as DNA, the CDR3 is TGTGCCAGCAGCAAAGGTCCAGGGACAGTTGGGAGCAATCAGCCCCAGCATTTT.

The chain couples TRBV5-1 to TRBJ2-1, with D possibly TRBD2 on 6 matching bases. CDR3 size: 15 residues. CDR1 and CDR2 from the germline V gene are SGHRS and YFSETQ. V lost 3 bases and J 0 bases, leaving 10 bases between the germline ends. The CDR3 DNA sequence: TGCGCCAGCAGCTCGGGGGAGAGCTCCTACAATGAGCAGTTCTTC. Translation gives CASSSGESSYNEQFF. The complete variable domain, with remaining parts taken from reference TRBV5-1 and TRBJ2-1, reads KAGVTQTPRYLIKTRGQQVTLSCSPISGHRSVSWYQQTPGQGLQFLFEYFSETQRNKGNFPGRFSGRQFSNSRSEMNVSTLELGDSALYLCASSSGESSYNEQFFGPGTRLTVL.

This chain connects TRBV28 to TRBJ2-7; 7 nucleotides match TRBD1. CDR1 and CDR2 from the germline V gene are MDHEN and SYDVKM. J was trimmed by 1 base and V by 5 bases; bases with no gene match: 8. The CDR3 covers 15 residues. CDR3: CASSETGASSYEQYF. DNA of the CDR3: TGTGCCAGCAGTGAAACAGGGGCCTCGTCCTACGAGCAGTACTTC. Filled out from reference TRBV28 and TRBJ2-7, the complete variable domain reads DVKVTQSSRYLVKRTGEKVFLECVQDMDHENMFWYRQDPGLGLRLIYFSYDVKMKEKGDIPEGYSVSREKKERFSLILESASTNQTSMYLCASSETGASSYEQYFGPGTRLTVT.

The rearrangement joins TRBV5-4 to TRBJ1-4; 7 nucleotides agree with TRBD1. V dropped 4 bases and J dropped 0; count of bases not matched to a gene: 6. Germline values: CDR1 SGHNT, CDR2 YYREEE (reference sequence). The CDR3 contains 16 residues. In DNA, the CDR3 is TGTGCCAGCAGCAGGACAGGAGTTGCAACTAATGAAAAACTGTTTTTT. This translates into CASSRTGVATNEKLFF.